Each of the 13 T cell receptor beta chains below was sequenced from the same sample in a study of radiotherapy plus CTLA-4 blockade in lung cancer. The protocol was immunoSEQ multiplex PCR, while the TCRdb copy is restricted to in-frame clones and leaves out a portion. The repertoire consists of 43,000 or so clones, with roughly 73% occurring once and the leading ten covering roughly 4%. The sample consisted of peripheral blood, taken from a patient treated with radiotherapy plus ipilimumab. These TCRs come from a human donor with non-small cell lung cancer who had a complete response to radiotherapy plus ipilimumab.

The J gene is TRBJ2-1, the V gene TRBV28, with TRBD1 as a possible D gene (6 bases). Trimming left V 6 bases short and J 6 bases short, with 6 bases between. The germline V gene encodes CDR1 MDHEN and CDR2 SYDVKM. The CDR3 runs to 11 residues. The DNA for the CDR3 is TGTGCCAGCAGGGGGGCCAATGAGCAGTTCTTC. It codes for CASRGANEQFF. The whole variable domain, remainder taken from reference TRBV28 and TRBJ2-1, is DVKVTQSSRYLVKRTGEKVFLECVQDMDHENMFWYRQDPGLGLRLIYFSYDVKMKEKGDIPEGYSVSREKKERFSLILESASTNQTSMYLCASRGANEQFFGPGTRLTVL.

This clone has just a few counts. V usage is TRBV19 and J usage is TRBJ1-5, with D possibly matching TRBD1 (6 bases). Trimming pared 3 bases from V and 2 bases from J, leaving 11 bases between. The CDR3 length is 15 residues. In germline, CDR1 is LNHDA, CDR2 SQIVND (reference sequence). CDR3 loop: CASSIEGVGNQPQHF. Written as DNA, the CDR3 is TGTGCCAGTAGTATTGAGGGGGTAGGCAATCAGCCCCAGCATTTT.

This rearrangement joins TRBV10-1 to TRBJ2-7; 10 positions agree with TRBD1. CDR1 WNHNN and CDR2 SYGVQD come from the germline V gene (reference sequence). Germline trimming cut 2 bases from V and 7 bases from J; bases unmatched to any gene: 14. The CDR3 length is 17 residues. CDR3 residues: CASSETPLTGGSREQYF. The CDR3 DNA reads as TGCGCCAGCAGTGAGACACCACTGACAGGGGGCTCGAGGGAGCAGTACTTC.

The V gene is TRBV18, the J gene TRBJ1-1; tentatively, D is TRBD1 (6 bases). The V and J ends lost 6 bases and 1 base respectively, with 15 bases between them. Germline assignment: CDR1 KGHSH and CDR2 LQKENI. This CDR3 contains 15 residues. In DNA form, the CDR3 reads TGTGCCAGCTCCCCTGGGACATTTCCGAACACTGAAGCTTTCTTT. Translation: CASSPGTFPNTEAFF.

The chain carries TRBV2 and TRBJ2-2, with TRBD2 matching over 10 bases. This CDR3 region has 15 residues. The V and J ends lost 4 bases and 1 base, in that order; junction bases with no gene match: 0. Germline lookup yields CDR1 SNHLY and CDR2 FYNNEI. Written as DNA, the CDR3 is TGTGCCAGCAGTGGGACTAGCGGGAACACCGGGGAGCTGTTTTTT. Protein: CASSGTSGNTGELFF.

The genes are TRBV5-1 and TRBJ1-1; TRBD1 might be the D (6 bases). Trimming removed 4 bases at V and 1 base at J, with 11 bases between. Germline V gene lookup returns CDR1 SGHRS and CDR2 YFSETQ. The CDR3 is 14 amino acids. This CDR3 reads CASSADSQNTEAFF. The DNA for the CDR3 is TGCGCCAGCAGCGCGGACAGCCAGAACACTGAAGCTTTCTTT.

V is TRBV6-5 and J is TRBJ1-1; D not certain. From germline, CDR1 is MNHEY and CDR2 SVGAGI. Trimming removed 4 bases from V and 1 base from J, with 10 bases in between. The CDR3 consists of 14 residues. CDR3 amino acids: CASSSTRENTEAFF. The CDR3 DNA is TGTGCCAGCAGTTCCACTAGGGAGAACACTGAAGCTTTCTTT.

With regard to this clone: This specimen includes other DNA sequences encoding the same CDR3. The chain recombines TRBV27 with TRBJ1-2; weak D call: TRBD1 (5 bases). The germline V and J ends were trimmed by 6 bases and 4 bases, with 21 bases remaining between them. CDR1 is MNHEY, CDR2 SMNVEV, per germline (reference sequence). The CDR3 length is 16 residues. The CDR3: CASRPGGPRGTYGYTF. As DNA, the CDR3 is TGTGCCAGCAGACCCGGGGGACCCAGAGGGACCTATGGCTACACCTTC.

V is TRBV18 and J is TRBJ2-1; 7 positions agree with TRBD1. V trimming: 6 bases; J trimming: 5 bases; junction bases outside the gene matches: 13. The germline CDR1 and CDR2 sequences are KGHSH and LQKENI. The length of the CDR3 is 16 residues. CDR3 DNA sequence: TGTGCCAGCTCTACGACAGGGCCCCCTTCCCACAATGAGCAGTTCTTC. This gives the protein CASSTTGPPSHNEQFF.

The V call is TRBV6-6, the J call TRBJ1-2; D is unclear. Trimming took off 9 bases at V and 0 bases at J, with 8 bases between the two ends. The germline V gene has CDR1 MNHNY and CDR2 SVGAGI (reference sequence). This CDR3 contains 12 residues. CDR3 DNA sequence: TGTGCCAGTAGAGGAACTAACTATGGCTACACCTTC. The encoded protein is CASRGTNYGYTF.

The CDR3 region has the DNA TGTGCCAGCAGGGCCCGGGATCCTACTGCCGGGGCCAACGTCCTGACTTTC. Translation gives CASRARDPTAGANVLTF. V is TRBV7-2 and J is TRBJ2-6; D possibly corresponds to TRBD2 (5 bases). The V and J ends lost 6 bases and 4 bases respectively, with 19 bases between them. CDR3 length: 17 residues. Germline V CDR1 and CDR2: SGHTA, FQGNSA.

The chain combines TRBV10-3 with TRBJ2-7, with a weak D call TRBD1 (5 bases). Germline V gene sequence: CDR1 ENHRY, CDR2 SYGVKD. V was pared by 4 bases and J by 6 bases, with 25 bases between. The CDR3 contains 17 residues. CDR3 DNA sequence: TGTGCCATCAGTGCTAAAGGGGCCCCAGCTTCTACATCCGAGCAGTACTTC. It encodes CAISAKGAPASTSEQYF.

The V gene is TRBV11-3, the J gene TRBJ2-5, with TRBD1 matching 9 bases. Germline V lookup: CDR1 SGHNT, CDR2 YENEEA. CDR3 length equals 16 residues. The ends lost 6 bases at V and 4 bases at J; junction bases unmatched: 12. CDR3 amino acids: CASRSTGGSGRETQYF. In DNA, the CDR3 is TGTGCCAGCAGGTCAACAGGGGGCTCGGGACGAGAGACCCAGTACTTC.